These T cell receptor beta chains were read from a single sample in a study of regulatory and conventional T cells in RAG deficiency. TCRdb's copy holds only in-frame clones and misses some; the assay was immunoSEQ multiplex PCR. The table includes approximately 9,000 clones, around 90% detected once. The same specimen was also included in a second study, on regulatory T cells.

Input material: Tregs sorted from blood. The receptors derive from a human donor in good health. Both conserved end residues are part of each CDR3.

V,J,CDR3
TRBV28,TRBJ2-5,CASNSPGRRETQYF
TRBV10-1,TRBJ2-5,CASSERTGAEETQYF
TRBV6-1,TRBJ1-5,CASSSRGYNQPQHF
TRBV27,TRBJ2-7,CASGKTGMGYEQYF
TRBV21-1,TRBJ2-1,CASSAVPASGVRYNEQFF
TRBV11-2,TRBJ1-2,CASSLAPGTDYGYTF
TRBV9,TRBJ1-2,CASSVIPNYGYTF
TRBV19,TRBJ2-4,CASSIGLGEALLQYF
TRBV11-3,TRBJ2-3,CASSLGLAGGKLHTDTQYF
TRBV6-1,TRBJ1-5,CASSARGLGPQHF
TRBV4-1,TRBJ1-2,CASSQGARYGYTF
TRBV7-9,TRBJ1-2,CASSSAGQGIARNGYTF
TRBV6-5,TRBJ2-2,CASSPDRVNTGELFF
TRBV7-9,TRBJ2-3,CASSLVAGVDTQYF
TRBV10-1,TRBJ1-1,CASSEYRGSTEAFF
TRBV11-3,TRBJ2-3,CASSLTAGTDTQYF
TRBV18,TRBJ1-2,CASSPLPIDSAANYGYTF
TRBV7-9,TRBJ1-2,CASSSVKYHGKIYGYTF
TRBV19,.,CASSITGGGEQYF
TRBV6-5,TRBJ2-2,CASGLPNTGELFF
TRBV27,TRBJ1-6,CASSPTGANSPLHF
TRBV7-8,TRBJ1-2,CASSLDRQPYGYTF
TRBV6-1,TRBJ1-1,CASSTLRGGLTEAFF
TRBV5-1,TRBJ2-1,CASSFDGPGQNEQFF
TRBV5-1,TRBJ1-1,CASGRWDTEAFF
TRBV18,TRBJ1-2,CASSPPSRVLYGYTF
TRBV18,TRBJ1-1,CASRDSLSFRGDTEAFF
TRBV9,TRBJ2-5,CASSVWAGGEQETQYF
TRBV7-6,TRBJ1-1,CASSLEVAGGEAFF
TRBV7-2,TRBJ1-6,CASSLGVGSYSPLHF
TRBV21-1,TRBJ2-4,CASSKGQGLAKNIQYF
TRBV5-1,TRBJ1-2,CASSQTGDGYTF
TRBV18,TRBJ1-1,CASSPPITNTEAFF
TRBV25-1,TRBJ1-4,CASSNRALQANEKLFF
TRBV6-4,TRBJ2-1,CASSLQGGSYNEQFF
TRBV23-1,TRBJ2-7,CASIRGQGNHEQYF
TRBV27,TRBJ1-1,CASSLVWGAGNTEAFF
TRBV7-6,TRBJ2-7,CASSFRGRDLSYEQYF
TRBV10-3,TRBJ1-1,CAISEQRSTEAFF
TRBV18,TRBJ2-7,CASSPRQGVNYEQYF
TRBV15,TRBJ2-1,CATSRETEQFF
TRBV5-1,TRBJ2-7,CASSLGGGRDRGYEQYF
TRBV6-1,TRBJ1-4,CASTQNEKLFF